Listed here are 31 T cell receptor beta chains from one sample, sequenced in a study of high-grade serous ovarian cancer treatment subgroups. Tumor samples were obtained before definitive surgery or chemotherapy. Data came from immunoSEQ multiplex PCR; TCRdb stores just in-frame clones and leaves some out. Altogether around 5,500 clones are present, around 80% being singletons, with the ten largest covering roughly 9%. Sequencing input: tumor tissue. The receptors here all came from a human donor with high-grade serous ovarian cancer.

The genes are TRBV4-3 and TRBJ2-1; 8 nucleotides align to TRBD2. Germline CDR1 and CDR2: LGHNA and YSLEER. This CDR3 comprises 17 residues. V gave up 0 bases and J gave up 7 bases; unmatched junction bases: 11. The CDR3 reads CASSQDLPSGGENEQFF. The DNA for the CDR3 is TGCGCCAGCAGCCAAGATCTACCCAGCGGGGGTGAGAATGAGCAGTTCTTC.

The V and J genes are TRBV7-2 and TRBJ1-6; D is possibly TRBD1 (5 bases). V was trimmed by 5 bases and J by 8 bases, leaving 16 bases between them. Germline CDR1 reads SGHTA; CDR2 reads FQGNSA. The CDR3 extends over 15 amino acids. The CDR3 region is CASSGRESRDSPLHF. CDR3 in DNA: TGTGCCAGCAGCGGCAGGGAGAGTCGGGATTCACCCCTCCACTTT.

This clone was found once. CDR3 coding DNA: TGTGCCACCTGGAGGGGAACCGGGGAGCTGTTTTTT. Encoded protein: CATWRGTGELFF. J is TRBJ2-2 and V is TRBV6-6, with D tentatively TRBD2 (6 bases). V was cut by 10 bases and J by 5 bases, with 11 bases left in between. CDR3 size: 12 residues. From germline, CDR1 is MNHNY and CDR2 SVGAGI (reference sequence).

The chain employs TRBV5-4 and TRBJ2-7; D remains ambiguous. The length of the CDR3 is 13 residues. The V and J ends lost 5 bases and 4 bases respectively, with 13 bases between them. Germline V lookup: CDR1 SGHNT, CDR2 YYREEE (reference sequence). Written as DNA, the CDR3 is TGTGCCAGCAGTCCCGGGTTGGGTTACGAGCAGTACTTC. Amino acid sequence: CASSPGLGYEQYF.

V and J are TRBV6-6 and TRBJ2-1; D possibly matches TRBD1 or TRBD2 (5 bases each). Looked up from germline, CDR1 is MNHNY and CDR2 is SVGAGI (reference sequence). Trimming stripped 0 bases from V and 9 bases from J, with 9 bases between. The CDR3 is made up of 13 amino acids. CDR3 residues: CASSYSGTGEQFF. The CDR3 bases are TGTGCCAGCAGTTACTCGGGGACGGGTGAGCAGTTCTTC.

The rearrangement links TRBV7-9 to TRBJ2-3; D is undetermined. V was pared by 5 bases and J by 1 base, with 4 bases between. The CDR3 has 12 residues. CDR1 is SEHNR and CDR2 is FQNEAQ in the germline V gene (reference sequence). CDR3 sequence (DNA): TGTGCCAGCAGCCTCGGCACAGATACGCAGTATTTT. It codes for CASSLGTDTQYF.

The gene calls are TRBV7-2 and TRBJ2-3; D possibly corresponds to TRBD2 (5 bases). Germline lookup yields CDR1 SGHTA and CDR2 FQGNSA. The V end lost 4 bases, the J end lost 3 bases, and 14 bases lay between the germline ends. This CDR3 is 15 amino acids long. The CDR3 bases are TGTGCCAGCAGCTCCCAGAGGGCGAGGACAGATACGCAGTATTTT. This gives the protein CASSSQRARTDTQYF. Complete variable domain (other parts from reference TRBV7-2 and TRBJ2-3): GAGVSQSPSNKVTEKGKDVELRCDPISGHTALYWYRQSLGQGLEFLIYFQGNSAPDKSGLPSDRFSAERTGGSVSTLTIQRTQQEDSAVYLCASSSQRARTDTQYFGPGTRLTVL.

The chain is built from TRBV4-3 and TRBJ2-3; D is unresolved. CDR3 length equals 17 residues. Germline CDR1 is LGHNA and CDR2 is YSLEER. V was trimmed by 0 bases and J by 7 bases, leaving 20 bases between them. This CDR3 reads CASSQDASTSVLNTQYF. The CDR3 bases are TGCGCCAGCAGCCAAGACGCCAGCACCAGTGTGCTAAATACGCAGTATTTT.

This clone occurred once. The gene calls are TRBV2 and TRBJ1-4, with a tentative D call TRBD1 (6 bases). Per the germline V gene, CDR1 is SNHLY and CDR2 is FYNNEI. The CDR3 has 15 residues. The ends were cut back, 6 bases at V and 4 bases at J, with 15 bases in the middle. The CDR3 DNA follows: TGTGCCAGCAGCGCCACTGGGGGCGTTAATGAAAAACTGTTTTTT. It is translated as CASSATGGVNEKLFF. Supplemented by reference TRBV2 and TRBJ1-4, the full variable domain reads EPEVTQTPSHQVTQMGQEVILRCVPISNHLYFYWYRQILGQKVEFLVSFYNNEISEKSEIFDDQFSVERPDGSNFTLKIRSTKLEDSAMYFCASSATGGVNEKLFFGSGTQLSVL.

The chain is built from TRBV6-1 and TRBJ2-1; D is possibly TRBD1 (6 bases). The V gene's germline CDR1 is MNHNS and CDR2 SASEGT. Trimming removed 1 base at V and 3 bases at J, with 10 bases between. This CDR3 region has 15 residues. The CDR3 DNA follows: TGTGCCAGCAGTGAAGGACAGGCCGACTACAATGAGCAGTTCTTC. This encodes CASSEGQADYNEQFF.

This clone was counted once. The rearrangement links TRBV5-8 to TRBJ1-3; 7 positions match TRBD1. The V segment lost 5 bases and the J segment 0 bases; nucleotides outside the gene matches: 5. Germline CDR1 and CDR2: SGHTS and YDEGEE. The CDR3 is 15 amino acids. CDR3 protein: CASRWDRTSGNTIYF. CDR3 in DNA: TGTGCCAGCAGGTGGGACAGAACCTCTGGAAACACCATATATTTT.

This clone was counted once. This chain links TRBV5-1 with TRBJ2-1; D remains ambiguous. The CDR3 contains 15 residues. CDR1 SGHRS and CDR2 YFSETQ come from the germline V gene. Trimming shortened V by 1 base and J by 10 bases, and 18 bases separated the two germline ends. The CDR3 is CASSLLGAQSSEQFF. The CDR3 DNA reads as TGCGCCAGCAGCTTGCTGGGCGCTCAGAGCTCGGAGCAGTTCTTC. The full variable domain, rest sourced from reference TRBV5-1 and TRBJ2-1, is KAGVTQTPRYLIKTRGQQVTLSCSPISGHRSVSWYQQTPGQGLQFLFEYFSETQRNKGNFPGRFSGRQFSNSRSEMNVSTLELGDSALYLCASSLLGAQSSEQFFGPGTRLTVL.

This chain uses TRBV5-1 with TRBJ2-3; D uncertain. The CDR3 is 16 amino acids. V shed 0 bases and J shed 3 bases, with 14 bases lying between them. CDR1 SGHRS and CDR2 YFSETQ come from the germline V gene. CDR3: CASSLAYGISTDTQYF. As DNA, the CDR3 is TGCGCCAGCAGCTTGGCTTATGGGATTTCAACAGATACGCAGTATTTT.

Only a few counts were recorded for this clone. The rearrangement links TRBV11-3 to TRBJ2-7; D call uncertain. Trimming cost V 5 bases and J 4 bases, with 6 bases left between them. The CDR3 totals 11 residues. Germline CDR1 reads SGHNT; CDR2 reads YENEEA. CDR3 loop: CASSDGYEQYF. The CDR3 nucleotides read TGTGCCAGCAGCGACGGATACGAGCAGTACTTC.

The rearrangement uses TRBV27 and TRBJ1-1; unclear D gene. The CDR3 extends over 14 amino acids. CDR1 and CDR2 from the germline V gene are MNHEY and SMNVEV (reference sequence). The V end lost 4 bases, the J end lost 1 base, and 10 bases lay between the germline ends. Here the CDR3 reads CASSSPSRNTEAFF. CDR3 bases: TGTGCCAGCAGTTCACCCAGTCGGAACACTGAAGCTTTCTTT.

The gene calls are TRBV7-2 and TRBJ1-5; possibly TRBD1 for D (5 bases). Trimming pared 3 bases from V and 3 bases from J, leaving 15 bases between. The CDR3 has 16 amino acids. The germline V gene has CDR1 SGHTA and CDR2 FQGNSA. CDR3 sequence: CASSFSSGADNQPQHF. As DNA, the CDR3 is TGTGCCAGCAGCTTTAGCTCCGGGGCCGACAATCAGCCCCAGCATTTT. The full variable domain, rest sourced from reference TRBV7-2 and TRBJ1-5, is GAGVSQSPSNKVTEKGKDVELRCDPISGHTALYWYRQSLGQGLEFLIYFQGNSAPDKSGLPSDRFSAERTGGSVSTLTIQRTQQEDSAVYLCASSFSSGADNQPQHFGDGTRLSIL.

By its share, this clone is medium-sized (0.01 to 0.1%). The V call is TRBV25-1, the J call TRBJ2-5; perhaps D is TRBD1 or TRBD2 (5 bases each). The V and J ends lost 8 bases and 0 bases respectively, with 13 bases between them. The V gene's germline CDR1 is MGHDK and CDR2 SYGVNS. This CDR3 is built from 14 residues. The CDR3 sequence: CASAERGHQETQYF. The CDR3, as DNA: TGTGCCAGCGCCGAGAGGGGTCACCAAGAGACCCAGTACTTC.

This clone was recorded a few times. CDR3 coding DNA: TGTGCCAGCGTCCGGGGGGGCAGGGAGAATTCACCCCTCCACTTT. As protein: CASVRGGRENSPLHF. The chain links TRBV5-6 to TRBJ1-6, with TRBD1 as a possible D gene (6 bases). V lost 7 bases and J 7 bases, leaving 18 bases between the germline ends. The CDR3 has 15 amino acids. Germline V gene sequence: CDR1 SGHDT, CDR2 YYEEEE. The full variable domain, completed using reference TRBV5-6 and TRBJ1-6, is DAGVTQSPTHLIKTRGQQVTLRCSPKSGHDTVSWYQQALGQGPQFIFQYYEEEERQRGNFPDRFSGHQFPNYSSELNVNALLLGDSALYLCASVRGGRENSPLHFGNGTRLTVT.

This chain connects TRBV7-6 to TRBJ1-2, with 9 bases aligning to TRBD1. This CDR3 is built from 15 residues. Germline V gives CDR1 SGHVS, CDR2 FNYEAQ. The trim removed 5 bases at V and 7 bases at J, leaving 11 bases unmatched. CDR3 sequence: CASSLAPGQGTGYTF. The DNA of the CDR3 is TGTGCCAGCAGCCTCGCCCCGGGACAGGGTACTGGCTACACCTTC.

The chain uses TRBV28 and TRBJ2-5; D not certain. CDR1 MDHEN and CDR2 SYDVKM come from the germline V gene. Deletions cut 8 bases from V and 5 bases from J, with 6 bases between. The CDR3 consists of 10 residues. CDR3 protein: CASGPETQYF. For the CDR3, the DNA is TGTGCCAGCGGGCCTGAGACCCAGTACTTC.

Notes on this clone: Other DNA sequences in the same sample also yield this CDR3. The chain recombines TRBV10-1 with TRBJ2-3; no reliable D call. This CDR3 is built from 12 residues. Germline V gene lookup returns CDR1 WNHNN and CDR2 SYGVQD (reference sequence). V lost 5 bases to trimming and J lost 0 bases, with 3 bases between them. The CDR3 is CASSSSTDTQYF. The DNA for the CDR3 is TGCGCCAGCAGTTCTAGCACAGATACGCAGTATTTT.

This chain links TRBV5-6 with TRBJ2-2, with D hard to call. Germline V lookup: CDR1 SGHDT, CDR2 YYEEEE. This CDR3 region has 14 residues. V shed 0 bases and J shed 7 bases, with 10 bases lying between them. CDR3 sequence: CASSLVQTGGELFF. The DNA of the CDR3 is TGTGCCAGCAGCTTGGTACAGACGGGCGGGGAGCTGTTTTTT.

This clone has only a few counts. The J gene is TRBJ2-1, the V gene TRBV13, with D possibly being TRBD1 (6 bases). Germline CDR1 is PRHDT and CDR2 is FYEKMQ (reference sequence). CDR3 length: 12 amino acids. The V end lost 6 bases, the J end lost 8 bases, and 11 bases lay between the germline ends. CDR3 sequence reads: CASREWGHEQFF. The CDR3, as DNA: TGTGCCAGCAGAGAATGGGGGCATGAGCAGTTCTTC.

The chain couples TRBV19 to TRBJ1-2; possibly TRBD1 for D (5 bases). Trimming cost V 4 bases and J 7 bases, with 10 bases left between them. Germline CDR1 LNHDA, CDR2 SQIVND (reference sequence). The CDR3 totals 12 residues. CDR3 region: CASSTRELGYTF. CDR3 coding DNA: TGTGCCAGTAGTACCAGGGAGCTTGGCTACACCTTC.

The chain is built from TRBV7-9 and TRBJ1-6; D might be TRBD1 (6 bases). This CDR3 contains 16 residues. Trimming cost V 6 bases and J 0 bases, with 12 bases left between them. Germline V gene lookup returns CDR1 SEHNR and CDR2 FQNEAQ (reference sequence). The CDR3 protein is CASRPGDSSYNSPLHF. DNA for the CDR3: TGTGCCAGCAGGCCAGGGGATAGCTCCTATAATTCACCCCTCCACTTT.

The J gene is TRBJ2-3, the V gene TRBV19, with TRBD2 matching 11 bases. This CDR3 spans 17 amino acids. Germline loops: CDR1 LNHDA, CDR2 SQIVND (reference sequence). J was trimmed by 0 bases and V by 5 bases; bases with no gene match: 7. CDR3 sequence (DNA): TGTGCCAGTAGTGGGAGACTAGCGGGGACTAGCACAGATACGCAGTATTTT. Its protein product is CASSGRLAGTSTDTQYF.

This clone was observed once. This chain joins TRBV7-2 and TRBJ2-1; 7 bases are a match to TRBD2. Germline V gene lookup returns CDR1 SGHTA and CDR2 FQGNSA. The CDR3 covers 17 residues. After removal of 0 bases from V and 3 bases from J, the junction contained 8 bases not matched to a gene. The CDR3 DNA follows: TGTGCCAGCAGCTTAGCGTTATTGCGGGGGAACTACAATGAGCAGTTCTTC. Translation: CASSLALLRGNYNEQFF.

In DNA, the CDR3 is TGTGCCAGCAGCTTACAGCCCAATGAAAAACTGTTTTTT. This gives the protein CASSLQPNEKLFF. The J gene is TRBJ1-4, the V gene TRBV5-6; D not certain. Per the germline V gene, CDR1 is SGHDT and CDR2 is YYEEEE. CDR3 size: 13 residues. Trimming took off 2 bases at V and 5 bases at J, with 7 bases between the two ends.

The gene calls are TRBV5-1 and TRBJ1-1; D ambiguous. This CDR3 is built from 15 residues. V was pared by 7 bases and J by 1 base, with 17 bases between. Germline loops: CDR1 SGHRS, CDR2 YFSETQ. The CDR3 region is CASFSGGRENTEAFF. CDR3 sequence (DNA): TGCGCCAGCTTCTCTGGAGGGAGAGAGAACACTGAAGCTTTCTTT.

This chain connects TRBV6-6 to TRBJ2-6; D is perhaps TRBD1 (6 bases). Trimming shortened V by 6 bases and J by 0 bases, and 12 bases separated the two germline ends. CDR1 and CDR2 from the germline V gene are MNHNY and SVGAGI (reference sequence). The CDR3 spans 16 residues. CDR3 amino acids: CASRYGQTSGANVLTF. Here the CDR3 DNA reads TGTGCCAGCAGATACGGACAGACCTCTGGGGCCAACGTCCTGACTTTC.

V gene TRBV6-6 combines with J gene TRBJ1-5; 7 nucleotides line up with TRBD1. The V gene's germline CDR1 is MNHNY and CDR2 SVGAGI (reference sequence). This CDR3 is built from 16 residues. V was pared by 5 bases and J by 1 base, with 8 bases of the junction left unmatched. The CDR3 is CASSPQGYESNQPQHF. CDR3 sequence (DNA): TGTGCCAGCAGTCCACAGGGGTATGAGAGCAATCAGCCCCAGCATTTT.